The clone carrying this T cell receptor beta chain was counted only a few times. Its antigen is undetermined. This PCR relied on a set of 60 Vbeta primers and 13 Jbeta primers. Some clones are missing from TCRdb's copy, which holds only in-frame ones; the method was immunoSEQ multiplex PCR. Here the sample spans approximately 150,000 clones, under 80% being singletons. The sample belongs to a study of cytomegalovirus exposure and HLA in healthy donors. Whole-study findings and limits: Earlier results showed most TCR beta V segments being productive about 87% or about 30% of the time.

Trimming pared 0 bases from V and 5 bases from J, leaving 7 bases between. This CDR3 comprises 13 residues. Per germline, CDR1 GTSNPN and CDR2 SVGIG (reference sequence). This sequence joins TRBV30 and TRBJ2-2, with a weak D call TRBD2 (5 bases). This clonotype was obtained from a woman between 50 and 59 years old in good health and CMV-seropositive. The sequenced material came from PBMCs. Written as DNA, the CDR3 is TGTGCCTGGAGTGTATCGGGGACCGGGGAGCTGTTTTTT. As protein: CAWSVSGTGELFF.